The source of this TCR beta chain is a study of T-cell memory formation after mild COVID-19. Across the whole study: For the most part, TCR clusters were specific to one donor.

The germline V gene has CDR1 MNHNY and CDR2 SVGAGI (reference sequence). V was cut by 2 bases and J by 1 base, with 11 bases left in between. This CDR3 has 15 amino acids. Constant-segment primers and 5'RACE yielded cDNA libraries for TCR alpha and TCR beta, each carrying sample barcodes and UMIs. TCRdb reprocessed the 5' RACE reads with MiXCR, giving one entry per CDR3 protein. This table holds under 300,000 distinct CDR3 sequences, over 8.5% found once. The sequence came from a man younger than 30 who had mild COVID-19 (a few samples of this study predate the infection). Cell type and time point are not known. This chain uses TRBV6-6 with TRBJ1-2; D is unclear. The sequenced material came from PBMCs or a T cell subset sorted from them (not recorded which). The CDR3 protein is CASSYGDGVNYGYTF. The CDR3 region has the DNA TGTGCCAGCAGTTACGGTGACGGGGTTAACTATGGCTACACCTTC.